Reported below is one TCR beta chain. This sample is part of a study of T-cell reconstitution after alpha-beta-depleted transplantation in children. V was cut by 5 bases and J by 4 bases, with 29 bases left in between. This CDR3 contains 20 residues. CDR1 and CDR2 (germline): LGHNA, YNFKEQ. The TCRbeta library incorporated unique molecular identifiers. From the PCR reads, TCRdb called clonotypes with MiXCR, one entry per CDR3 protein. The profile shows roughly 500,000 distinct CDR3 sequences, around 17% of them singletons. The source was PBMCs from the stem cell graft donor, collected from the stem cell graft. The origin of this receptor is a human donor who donated a stem cell graft to a child with acute lymphoblastic leukemia. This chain joins TRBV4-2 and TRBJ2-2; perhaps TRBD1 as D (6 bases). As DNA, the CDR3 is TGTGCCAGCAGCGCGGTGCTCCCACGTTGGCAGGAAGGGGGCACCGGGGAGCTGTTTTTT. This codes for CASSAVLPRWQEGGTGELFF.